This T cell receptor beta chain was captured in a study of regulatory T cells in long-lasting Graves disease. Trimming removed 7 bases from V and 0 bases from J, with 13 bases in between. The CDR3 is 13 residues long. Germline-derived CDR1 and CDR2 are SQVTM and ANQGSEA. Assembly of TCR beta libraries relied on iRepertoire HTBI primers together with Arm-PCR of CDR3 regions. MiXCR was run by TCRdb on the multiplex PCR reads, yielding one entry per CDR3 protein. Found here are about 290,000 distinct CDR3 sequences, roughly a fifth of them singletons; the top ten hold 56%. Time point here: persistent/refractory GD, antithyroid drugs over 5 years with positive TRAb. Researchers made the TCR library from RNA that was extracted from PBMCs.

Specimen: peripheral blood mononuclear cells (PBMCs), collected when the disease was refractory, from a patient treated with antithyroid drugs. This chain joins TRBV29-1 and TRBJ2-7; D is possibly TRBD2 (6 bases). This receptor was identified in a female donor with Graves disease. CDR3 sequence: CSASQAGSYEQYF. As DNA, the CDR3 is TGCAGCGCGTCCCAAGCGGGCTCCTACGAGCAGTACTTC.